Below, 2 T cell receptor beta chains from the same sample are listed, as sequenced in a study of long-term antiretroviral therapy in people with HIV. Investigators performed immunoSEQ version v3.0 at survey level. TCRdb's copy holds only in-frame clones and misses some; the assay was immunoSEQ multiplex PCR. The table includes about 37,000 clones, roughly 87% detected once. The sequencing used unsorted PBMCs, collected 1 year after starting antiretroviral therapy. Receptors originate from a young man with HIV.

The rearrangement joins TRBV5-4 to TRBJ2-5; D unresolved. Trimming left V 1 base short and J 5 bases short, with 9 bases between. The CDR3 length is 13 residues. Germline CDR1 SGHNT, CDR2 YYREEE (reference sequence). This CDR3 is CASSLKLRETQYF. In DNA form, the CDR3 reads TGTGCCAGCAGCTTGAAATTAAGGGAGACCCAGTACTTC.

The chain recombines TRBV7-3 with TRBJ2-2, with TRBD1 identical over 9 bases. The J segment lost 4 bases and the V segment lost 3 bases, leaving 6 bases of the junction unmatched. Germline CDR1 reads SGHTA; CDR2 reads FQGTGA. The CDR3 extends over 16 amino acids. CDR3 sequence reads: CASSFLQGASTGELFF. DNA for the CDR3: TGTGCCAGCAGCTTTTTACAGGGGGCAAGCACCGGGGAGCTGTTTTTT.